A selection of T cell receptor beta chains follows, all from one sample in a study of blood T cell repertoires in COVID-19. Some clones are missing from TCRdb's copy, which holds only in-frame ones; the method was immunoSEQ multiplex PCR. This sample has 200,000 to 300,000 clones; around 90% occur once, and the top ten carry 3.7%. Sequencing was performed on peripheral blood. These receptors originate from a middle-aged woman with acute or convalescent COVID-19. Each CDR3 is given with its conserved first and last residue. Fields, in order: CDR3 DNA, CDR3 protein, J gene, D gene, clone size, V gene. D genes are given only for firm matches. Size is stated for part of the rows, as once, few or many counts, or as a class when the clone is expanded.

DNA: TGCGCCAGCAGCTTGGGGCAGGGTTTTGGCAATGAGCAGTTCTTC; CDR3: CASSLGQGFGNEQFF; J: TRBJ2-1; D: .; size: .; V: TRBV5-1
DNA: TGTGCCAGCAGTGCCACCCGGGGAGGAACTGAAGCTTTCTTT; CDR3: CASSATRGGTEAFF; J: TRBJ1-1; D: .; size: .; V: TRBV2
DNA: TGTGCCATCAGTGAGTCATCGGGGGGTGACACTGAAGCTTTCTTT; CDR3: CAISESSGGDTEAFF; J: TRBJ1-1; D: .; size: .; V: TRBV10-3
DNA: TGTGCCACCTTAGGGGGATCTGGAAACACCATATATTTT; CDR3: CATLGGSGNTIYF; J: TRBJ1-3; D: .; size: .; V: TRBV11-2
DNA: TGTGCCAGCACTCAGACAGGGGGCCTCCCCCGGGCTTTCTTT; CDR3: CASTQTGGLPRAFF; J: TRBJ1-1; D: TRBD1; size: .; V: TRBV2
DNA: TGTGCCAGCAGCTCTACTGCCGGGACAGCTAATGAAAAACTGTTTTTT; CDR3: CASSSTAGTANEKLFF; J: TRBJ1-4; D: TRBD1; size: .; V: TRBV6-6
DNA: TGCGCCAGCAGCCATCGACAGGGTTTGAACACTGAAGCTTTCTTT; CDR3: CASSHRQGLNTEAFF; J: TRBJ1-1; D: TRBD1; size: .; V: TRBV4-1
DNA: TGTGCCAGTTCCCTCTCAGGGTACACTGAAGCTTTCTTT; CDR3: CASSLSGYTEAFF; J: TRBJ1-1; D: .; size: .; V: TRBV19
DNA: TGTGCCAGCAGCTTAGGGGGGGACAGTTGGCAGTTCTTC; CDR3: CASSLGGDSWQFF; J: TRBJ2-1; D: .; size: .; V: TRBV11-2
DNA: TGTGCCACCCCTACCCCGGGACAGGGGAGGAAGGGCTACACCTTC; CDR3: CATPTPGQGRKGYTF; J: TRBJ1-2; D: TRBD1; size: .; V: TRBV13
DNA: TGTGCCAGCAGCCAACAGGGCCTATTAACTGAAGCTTTCTTT; CDR3: CASSQQGLLTEAFF; J: TRBJ1-1; D: .; size: .; V: TRBV7-6
DNA: TGTGCCAGCAGCTTGGGGACAGGCTATGGCTACACCTTC; CDR3: CASSLGTGYGYTF; J: TRBJ1-2; D: TRBD1; size: .; V: TRBV5-5
DNA: TGTGCAAGTCGCCGGTTCGGACAGCGCGCCTACAATGAGCAGTTCTTC; CDR3: CASRRFGQRAYNEQFF; J: TRBJ2-1; D: .; size: .; V: TRBV12-2
DNA: TGTGCCAGCAGATATTACCGGGGGGGCCGGACAGATACGCAGTATTTT; CDR3: CASRYYRGGRTDTQYF; J: TRBJ2-3; D: TRBD2; size: .; V: TRBV11-2
DNA: TGTGCCAGCAACGAACCGGGAGGGGTTACCTACAATGAGCAGTTCTTC; CDR3: CASNEPGGVTYNEQFF; J: TRBJ2-1; D: TRBD2; size: .; V: TRBV2
DNA: TGTGCCAGCAGCTTGGACCCTATCACTCAATCACCCCTCCACTTT; CDR3: CASSLDPITQSPLHF; J: TRBJ1-6; D: .; size: .; V: TRBV5-6
DNA: TGTGCCAGCAGGGGACTGATGGGGCCCAATCAGCCCCAGCATTTT; CDR3: CASRGLMGPNQPQHF; J: TRBJ1-5; D: .; size: .; V: TRBV6-5
DNA: TGCGCCAGCAGTGAGTCAGGGAGGGAGCCCCAGCATTTT; CDR3: CASSESGREPQHF; J: TRBJ1-5; D: .; size: few; V: TRBV10-2
DNA: TGTGCCAGCAGTGAAAACGGAGCCCTGATTTATAGCAATCAGCCCCAGCATTTT; CDR3: CASSENGALIYSNQPQHF; J: TRBJ1-5; D: .; size: once; V: TRBV2
DNA: TGTGCCAGCAGCCGGGACAACGCTAACTATGGCTACACCTTC; CDR3: CASSRDNANYGYTF; J: TRBJ1-2; D: .; size: .; V: TRBV6-5
DNA: TGTGCCAGCAGTTACCCGGGGTCCGTTAGCACAGATACGCAGTATTTT; CDR3: CASSYPGSVSTDTQYF; J: TRBJ2-3; D: .; size: .; V: TRBV6-5
DNA: TGTGCCAGCGCCATCCGGGGGGATGGGAACACTGAAGCTTTCTTT; CDR3: CASAIRGDGNTEAFF; J: TRBJ1-1; D: .; size: once; V: TRBV18
DNA: TGCAGTGCTAGTAAGAAGCGGGGGGCTTCCTACAATGAGCAGTTCTTC; CDR3: CSASKKRGASYNEQFF; J: TRBJ2-1; D: TRBD2; size: .; V: TRBV20-1
DNA: TGCGCCAGCAGCTTGGCGCCAGGCAATCAGCCCCAGCATTTT; CDR3: CASSLAPGNQPQHF; J: TRBJ1-5; D: .; size: .; V: TRBV5-1
DNA: TGTGCCAGCAGCGTACTCACACAGGGGGAAGGATTTGAAGCTTTCTTT; CDR3: CASSVLTQGEGFEAFF; J: TRBJ1-1; D: TRBD1; size: .; V: TRBV9
DNA: TGTGCCAGCAGATCAACCCCCGGGACAGGGGGTGGCTACACCTTC; CDR3: CASRSTPGTGGGYTF; J: TRBJ1-2; D: TRBD1; size: once; V: TRBV27
DNA: TGTGCCAGCAAGGGGGTTCGCAATCAGCCCCAGCATTTT; CDR3: CASKGVRNQPQHF; J: TRBJ1-5; D: .; size: .; V: TRBV2
DNA: TGTGCCAGCAGTTGGAGCGGGGGGCAAGGGACCCAGTACTTC; CDR3: CASSWSGGQGTQYF; J: TRBJ2-5; D: TRBD2; size: .; V: TRBV6-5
DNA: TGTGCCAGCAGCCCCCAGGGCAATGAAGCTTTCTTT; CDR3: CASSPQGNEAFF; J: TRBJ1-1; D: .; size: .; V: TRBV3-1/TRBV3-2
DNA: TGTGCCTGGAGTGTATCAGGCGGGGACGCTTTCTTT; CDR3: CAWSVSGGDAFF; J: TRBJ1-1; D: .; size: few; V: TRBV30
DNA: TGTGCCAGCAGCTTGGGGGGAACTTGGCCCCAGCATTTT; CDR3: CASSLGGTWPQHF; J: TRBJ1-5; D: .; size: .; V: TRBV7-6
DNA: TGTGCCAGCAGTTACGTCGGGTTCCGGGGCTACACCTTC; CDR3: CASSYVGFRGYTF; J: TRBJ1-2; D: .; size: .; V: TRBV6-2/TRBV6-3
DNA: TGTGCCAGCAGCGCGGAGGGTCGGGACGACCGACGATTCTTT; CDR3: CASSAEGRDDRRFF; J: TRBJ1-1; D: .; size: .; V: TRBV9
DNA: TGTGCCAGCAGCTTTGGGACAGGACAGAGCTCCTATAATTCACCCCTCCACTTT; CDR3: CASSFGTGQSSYNSPLHF; J: TRBJ1-6; D: TRBD1; size: .; V: TRBV7-6
DNA: TGTGCCAGCAGCTTATCAGCGGGGGGGCTGGCAGATACGCAGTATTTT; CDR3: CASSLSAGGLADTQYF; J: TRBJ2-3; D: TRBD2; size: .; V: TRBV7-8
DNA: TGTGCCAGCAGTCTCGGGGAGAACACTGAAGCTTTCTTT; CDR3: CASSLGENTEAFF; J: TRBJ1-1; D: .; size: .; V: TRBV12-3/TRBV12-4
DNA: TGTGCCAGCAGAACCGGGGAATGGGGCTACACCTTC; CDR3: CASRTGEWGYTF; J: TRBJ1-2; D: .; size: once; V: TRBV6-5
DNA: TGTGCCATCAGTCCGGGACAGGGCAACACCATATATTTT; CDR3: CAISPGQGNTIYF; J: TRBJ1-3; D: TRBD1; size: .; V: TRBV10-3
DNA: TGTGCCAGCAGCGCCGGGACAGAAGAGGAAAAACTGTTTTTT; CDR3: CASSAGTEEEKLFF; J: TRBJ1-4; D: TRBD1; size: .; V: TRBV5-4
DNA: TGCGCCAGCCATTCCGACAGGGGATTGGACAATGAGCAGTTCTTC; CDR3: CASHSDRGLDNEQFF; J: TRBJ2-1; D: TRBD1; size: .; V: TRBV5-1
DNA: TGCGCCAGCAGCGCCGGGACAGGGGTACATGAAGCTTTCTTT; CDR3: CASSAGTGVHEAFF; J: TRBJ1-1; D: TRBD1; size: .; V: TRBV5-1
DNA: TGTGCCAGCAGCCCTCCCCGACTGGGGAGCTCCTACAATGAGCAGTTCTTC; CDR3: CASSPPRLGSSYNEQFF; J: TRBJ2-1; D: .; size: once; V: TRBV7-9
DNA: TGTGCCAGCAGCTTATCGGGACAGGGGCTAGGGGAAAAACTGTTTTTT; CDR3: CASSLSGQGLGEKLFF; J: TRBJ1-4; D: TRBD1; size: .; V: TRBV11-2
DNA: TGTGCCACCAGTGCGGGGGAATACTATGGCTACACCTTC; CDR3: CATSAGEYYGYTF; J: TRBJ1-2; D: .; size: once; V: TRBV24-1
DNA: TGTGCCAGCAGAGTAGGGACAGAGAATAATTCACCCCTCCACTTT; CDR3: CASRVGTENNSPLHF; J: TRBJ1-6; D: TRBD1; size: .; V: TRBV7-9
DNA: TGTGCCAGCAGCGTAGCCCCCGTCGGGGGGGAGGGGGAAGCTTTCTTT; CDR3: CASSVAPVGGEGEAFF; J: TRBJ1-1; D: .; size: .; V: TRBV9
DNA: TGTGCCAGCAGTGACTCGGGCAGCAGGGGTTCACTAATGCGCTACACCTTC; CDR3: CASSDSGSRGSLMRYTF; J: TRBJ1-2; D: .; size: .; V: TRBV6-4
DNA: TGTGCCATCGGACAGCCGAATGAAAAACTGTTTTTT; CDR3: CAIGQPNEKLFF; J: TRBJ1-4; D: .; size: .; V: TRBV10-3
DNA: TGTGCCATCAGTGAACTAAGGGGCCAGCCCCAGCATTTT; CDR3: CAISELRGQPQHF; J: TRBJ1-5; D: .; size: .; V: TRBV10-3
DNA: TGTGCCAGCAGCACTTGGGCCACTGAAGCTTTCTTT; CDR3: CASSTWATEAFF; J: TRBJ1-1; D: .; size: .; V: TRBV5-8
DNA: TGTGCCAGCTCCCAGGGACAGGGGAGAACCGGGGAGCTGTTTTTT; CDR3: CASSQGQGRTGELFF; J: TRBJ2-2; D: TRBD1; size: .; V: TRBV18
DNA: TGTGCCAGCAGCTTAGTTAGGCAGGGAAGATCACCCCTCCACTTT; CDR3: CASSLVRQGRSPLHF; J: TRBJ1-6; D: .; size: once; V: TRBV7-7
DNA: TGTGCCAGCAGTTACCTCGGTCCGAACACTGAAGCTTTCTTT; CDR3: CASSYLGPNTEAFF; J: TRBJ1-1; D: .; size: few; V: TRBV6-6
DNA: TGTGCCAGCAGTTATGTCCGAGTGGACACTGAAGCTTTCTTT; CDR3: CASSYVRVDTEAFF; J: TRBJ1-1; D: .; size: .; V: TRBV6-6
DNA: TGCGCCAGCAGCCAAGGGCAGGGTGGCAGCAATCAGCCCCAGCATTTT; CDR3: CASSQGQGGSNQPQHF; J: TRBJ1-5; D: .; size: .; V: TRBV4-1
DNA: TGTGCCAGTAGTATAATCGGCGACCCAGGCCCTCGGCGCCAAGAGACCCAGTACTTC; CDR3: CASSIIGDPGPRRQETQYF; J: TRBJ2-5; D: .; size: .; V: TRBV19
DNA: TGTGCCAGCAGTTTAGGAGGAGACTATGGCTACACCTTC; CDR3: CASSLGGDYGYTF; J: TRBJ1-2; D: .; size: .; V: TRBV12-3/TRBV12-4
DNA: TGCGCCAGCAGCTCGACAGGGGGCGATGGCTACACCTTC; CDR3: CASSSTGGDGYTF; J: TRBJ1-2; D: TRBD1; size: .; V: TRBV5-1
DNA: TGTGCCAGCAGCCTTCGACAGGTCCAAGAGACCCAGTACTTC; CDR3: CASSLRQVQETQYF; J: TRBJ2-5; D: .; size: .; V: TRBV7-9
DNA: TGTGCCAGCAGCTTAGTTTCAACTCAGGGGTATCGCACTGAAGCTTTCTTT; CDR3: CASSLVSTQGYRTEAFF; J: TRBJ1-1; D: .; size: once; V: TRBV7-2